This TCR beta chain was documented in a study of T cells of healthy individuals. This clonotype was detected ten times or more. Germline CDR1 is DFQATT and CDR2 is SNEGSKA (reference sequence). CDR3 size: 13 residues. Trimming removed 6 bases from V and 0 bases from J; junction bases left unmatched: 2. Each CDR3 protein is one row after TCRdb ran MiXCR on the 5' RACE reads. The data hold approximately 50,000 distinct CDR3 sequences, with under 15% observed a single time. This receptor was obtained from a human donor in good health. The J gene is TRBJ2-1, the V gene TRBV20-1; TRBD2 aligns across 7 bases. Here the CDR3 DNA reads TGCAGTGCCGAGCGGGACTCCTACAATGAGCAGTTCTTC. The encoded protein is CSAERDSYNEQFF.